A single sample is the source of the 27 T cell receptor beta chains below, sequenced in a study of T-cell memory formation after mild COVID-19. TCRdb reprocessed the 5' RACE reads via MiXCR and lists one record per CDR3 protein. The sample yields over 45,000 distinct CDR3 sequences, roughly a quarter seen once. Sequencing input: PBMCs or a T cell subset sorted from them (not recorded which). The receptors stem from a man aged 18-30 years who had mild COVID-19 (a few samples of this study predate the infection). Cell type and time point are not known.

This clonotype has ten or more counts. The chain combines TRBV4-2 with TRBJ1-2; D remains unclear. The germline V and J ends were trimmed by 0 bases and 7 bases, with 12 bases remaining between them. Germline lookup yields CDR1 LGHNA and CDR2 YNFKEQ. The CDR3 covers 14 residues. The CDR3 spells CASSQENADGGYTF. The DNA of the CDR3 is TGTGCCAGCAGCCAAGAGAACGCGGACGGTGGCTACACCTTC.

V and J are TRBV7-6 and TRBJ2-1; 7 bases align to TRBD1. The germline CDR1 and CDR2 sequences are SGHVS and FNYEAQ. J gave up 7 bases and V 5 bases, and 11 bases lay outside the gene matches. The CDR3 has 15 residues. The CDR3 reads CASSPGQGVGNEQFF. The CDR3 DNA reads TGTGCCAGCAGCCCCGGGCAGGGGGTCGGTAATGAGCAGTTCTTC.

The rearrangement uses TRBV7-8 and TRBJ2-3, with TRBD1 matching 7 bases. This CDR3 has 16 amino acids. After removal of 5 bases from V and 5 bases from J, the junction contained 13 bases not matched to a gene. Germline V CDR1 and CDR2: SGHVS, FQNEAQ. CDR3 bases: TGTGCCAGCAGCCCGCGACAGGGAATGATCAGAGATACGCAGTATTTT. Translated, it gives CASSPRQGMIRDTQYF.

The J gene is TRBJ1-1, the V gene TRBV4-1, with TRBD1 matching over 8 bases. The CDR3 is 14 amino acids. Germline V lookup: CDR1 MGHRA, CDR2 YSYEKL. V was clipped by 3 bases and J by 2 bases; unmatched bases: 2. The chain's CDR3 is CASSHRGQNTEAFF. The DNA for the CDR3 is TGCGCCAGCAGCCACAGGGGGCAAAACACTGAAGCTTTCTTT.

This clonotype is a singleton in its sample. V usage is TRBV7-9 and J usage is TRBJ2-7, with D uncertain. The germline V gene has CDR1 SEHNR and CDR2 FQNEAQ (reference sequence). V shed 6 bases and J shed 5 bases, with 8 bases lying between them. The CDR3 totals 11 residues. This chain's CDR3 is CASSTSHEQYF. CDR3 DNA: TGTGCCAGCAGTACCAGTCACGAGCAGTACTTC.

This clonotype occurred a few times. V is TRBV7-9 and J is TRBJ2-1; 10 positions agree with TRBD2. Trimming at V came to 5 bases and at J to 5 bases, leaving 6 bases not matched to a gene. The length of the CDR3 is 15 residues. Germline V gene data show CDR1 as SEHNR and CDR2 as FQNEAQ (reference sequence). The CDR3 loop reads CASSLIAGGNNEQFF. CDR3 bases: TGTGCCAGCAGCCTCATAGCGGGGGGAAACAATGAGCAGTTCTTC.

The chain has TRBV27 and TRBJ2-7; 7 nucleotides line up with TRBD2. The CDR3 consists of 14 residues. The ends lost 5 bases at V and 6 bases at J; junction bases unmatched: 10. In germline, CDR1 is MNHEY, CDR2 SMNVEV (reference sequence). CDR3 region: CASSLGGVSSEQYF. The CDR3 DNA is TGTGCCAGCAGTCTGGGAGGGGTTAGTAGCGAGCAGTACTTC.

The genes are TRBV4-1 and TRBJ1-4; TRBD1 agrees at 8 bases. V shed 4 bases, J shed 7 bases, and the junction held 5 bases outside the gene matches. CDR1 is MGHRA, CDR2 YSYEKL, per germline. This CDR3 spans 14 amino acids. The chain's CDR3 is CASSLLDRVEKLFF. CDR3 in DNA: TGCGCCAGCAGCCTTTTGGACAGGGTTGAAAAACTGTTTTTT.

This clonotype was detected only a few times. The chain joins TRBV12-3 or TRBV12-4 to TRBJ2-3; tentative D call: TRBD2 (5 bases). The CDR3 length is 15 residues. Trimming shortened V by 3 bases and J by 1 base, and 11 bases separated the two germline ends. In DNA, the CDR3 is TGTGCCAGCAGTTTGTGGGGTAGCGGCACAGATACGCAGTATTTT. It codes for CASSLWGSGTDTQYF.

This chain uses TRBV5-1 with TRBJ2-3; a possible D gene is TRBD2 (5 bases). The CDR3 sequence is 17 residues long. Between the trimmed V and J ends, which lost 4 bases and 2 bases, there was a span of 20 bases. Germline V gene lookup returns CDR1 SGHRS and CDR2 YFSETQ. The CDR3 nucleotides read TGCGCCAGCAGCATCCGGGAACAGACCCACTTCACAGATACGCAGTATTTT. This encodes CASSIREQTHFTDTQYF. Full variable domain (missing parts from reference TRBV5-1 and TRBJ2-3): KAGVTQTPRYLIKTRGQQVTLSCSPISGHRSVSWYQQTPGQGLQFLFEYFSETQRNKGNFPGRFSGRQFSNSRSEMNVSTLELGDSALYLCASSIREQTHFTDTQYFGPGTRLTVL.

The chain recombines TRBV28 with TRBJ2-7; 7 bases match TRBD2. Germline V gene lookup returns CDR1 MDHEN and CDR2 SYDVKM. This CDR3 has 15 amino acids. With 5 bases clipped from V and 0 bases from J, the junction kept 7 bases outside the gene matches. This CDR3 reads CASSPRRGSSYEQYV. The CDR3, as DNA: TGTGCCAGCAGTCCGCGGCGGGGGAGCTCCTACGAGCAGTACGTC.

V usage is TRBV19 and J usage is TRBJ1-3; D remains ambiguous. Between the trimmed V and J ends, which lost 4 bases and 2 bases, there was a span of 12 bases. CDR1 is LNHDA and CDR2 is SQIVND in the germline V gene (reference sequence). The CDR3 runs to 15 residues. The CDR3 sequence is CASSTWTEAGNTIYF. For the CDR3, the DNA is TGTGCCAGTAGTACCTGGACCGAGGCTGGAAACACCATATATTTT.

This chain links TRBV7-9 with TRBJ1-1; 7 bases fit TRBD1. Trimming at V came to 3 bases and at J to 6 bases, leaving 7 bases not matched to a gene. The CDR3 loop spans 14 amino acids. Germline V gene data show CDR1 as SEHNR and CDR2 as FQNEAQ (reference sequence). The CDR3 region is CASSLVQGFSEAFF. DNA for the CDR3: TGTGCCAGCAGCTTGGTACAGGGGTTCTCTGAAGCTTTCTTT. Using reference TRBV7-9 and TRBJ1-1 for the parts outside the CDR3, the full variable domain is DTGVSQNPRHKITKRGQNVTFRCDPISEHNRLYWYRQTLGQGPEFLTYFQNEAQLEKSRLLSDRFSAERPKGSFSTLEIQRTEQGDSAMYLCASSLVQGFSEAFFGQGTRLTVV.

A few counts support this clonotype. The gene calls are TRBV29-1 and TRBJ2-2; 8 bases match TRBD2. This CDR3 has 13 residues. In germline, CDR1 is SQVTM, CDR2 ANQGSEA. CDR3 sequence reads: CIGGAVNTGELFF. The CDR3, as DNA: TGCATCGGGGGGGCGGTCAACACCGGGGAGCTGTTTTTT.

This clonotype was detected a few times. The J gene is TRBJ2-7, the V gene TRBV7-9, with D tentatively TRBD2 (5 bases). Germline V lookup: CDR1 SEHNR, CDR2 FQNEAQ (reference sequence). The CDR3 runs 14 residues. V was shortened by 0 bases and J by 3 bases, with 9 bases between the two germline ends. The DNA for the CDR3 is TGTGCCAGCAGCTTAGCGGACTCCTACTACGAGCAGTACTTC. This codes for CASSLADSYYEQYF.

This clonotype turned up a few times. The chain joins TRBV20-1 to TRBJ2-1; no clear D gene. This CDR3 contains 14 residues. The germline V gene has CDR1 DFQATT and CDR2 SNEGSKA (reference sequence). Between the trimmed V and J ends, which lost 4 bases and 7 bases, there was a span of 17 bases. Written as DNA, the CDR3 is TGCAGTGCTACTCGAGAAATGTTTATGAATGAGCAGTTCTTC. Its translation is CSATREMFMNEQFF.

This chain connects TRBV7-2 to TRBJ2-5; the D is unclear. CDR1 SGHTA and CDR2 FQGNSA come from the germline V gene. V shed 7 bases and J shed 3 bases, with 0 bases lying between them. The CDR3 runs 9 residues. In nucleotides, the CDR3 is TGTGCCAGCAAAGAGACCCAGTACTTC. It codes for CASKETQYF.

The V and J genes are TRBV7-2 and TRBJ2-1; D gene unclear. Trimming removed 5 bases at V and 3 bases at J, with 8 bases between. This CDR3 is built from 13 residues. CDR1 is SGHTA, CDR2 FQGNSA, per germline. The CDR3 sequence is CASSPLNYNEQFF. CDR3 in DNA: TGTGCCAGCAGCCCACTTAACTACAATGAGCAGTTCTTC.

This clonotype appeared a few times. The rearrangement uses TRBV7-9 and TRBJ2-7; D might be TRBD1 or TRBD2, each matching 6 bases. Trimming pared 5 bases from V and 6 bases from J, leaving 14 bases between. CDR1 is SEHNR and CDR2 is FQNEAQ in the germline V gene (reference sequence). The CDR3 extends over 13 amino acids. The CDR3 bases are TGTGCCAGCAGCACGTTAGGGGGGCCCGAGCAGTACTTC. As protein: CASSTLGGPEQYF.

The gene calls are TRBV11-2 and TRBJ2-2; D is undetermined. In germline, CDR1 is SGHAT, CDR2 FQNNGV. The V gene lost 1 base and the J gene lost 0 bases, with 9 bases spanning the gap. There are 16 residues in the CDR3. The CDR3 DNA reads as TGTGCCAGCAGCTTAGTGACTGCCTCGAACACCGGGGAGCTGTTTTTT. Protein sequence: CASSLVTASNTGELFF.

Comments on this clonotype: Compared with germline, one end of the junction differs, possibly owing to a read error. The chain combines TRBV7-9 with TRBJ2-5; D is uncertain. There are 13 residues in the CDR3. CDR1 and CDR2 (germline): SEHNR, FQNEAQ (reference sequence). Here the CDR3 reads CASSLIYQEAQYF. The CDR3 nucleotides are TGTGCCAGCAGTCTTATATACCAAGAGGCCCAGTACTTC.

This clonotype was counted only a few times. The chain links TRBV6-5 to TRBJ1-2; no clear D gene. This CDR3 has 12 amino acids. Germline V CDR1 and CDR2: MNHEY, SVGAGI. V was pared by 2 bases and J by 8 bases, with 9 bases between. CDR3 region: CASSYGLGGYTF. The DNA of the CDR3 is TGTGCCAGCAGTTACGGTCTCGGCGGCTACACCTTC.

The chain combines TRBV12-3 or TRBV12-4 with TRBJ2-3; D uncertain. V lost 3 bases and J lost 8, with 9 bases in between. This CDR3 has 12 amino acids. CDR3 in DNA: TGTGCCAGCAGTTTTATGGTGACTACGCAGTATTTT. As protein: CASSFMVTTQYF.

This clonotype is classed as medium-sized. The chain uses TRBV5-5 and TRBJ2-1; 10 nucleotides match TRBD2. The CDR3 sequence is 15 residues long. Trimming cost V 2 bases and J 6 bases; bases outside gene matches: 5. CDR1 and CDR2 (germline): SGHKS, YYEKEE (reference sequence). The CDR3 DNA reads as TGTGCCAGCAGCTTTCTTAGCGGGGGGATCAATGAGCAGTTCTTC. Amino acids: CASSFLSGGINEQFF.

In this sample, this clonotype turned up once. J is TRBJ2-3 and V is TRBV6-5; D may be TRBD2 (7 bases). The CDR3 consists of 17 residues. Germline CDR1 and CDR2: MNHEY and SVGAGI. V was shortened by 7 bases and J by 0 bases, with 20 bases between the two germline ends. CDR3 sequence: CASTPFRRGGSTDTQYF. The DNA of the CDR3 is TGTGCCAGCACCCCCTTCCGGAGGGGGGGAAGCACAGATACGCAGTATTTT.

The chain recombines TRBV4-2 with TRBJ1-2; D gene unclear. Germline CDR1 reads LGHNA; CDR2 reads YNFKEQ. The CDR3 extends over 15 amino acids. V was clipped by 3 bases and J by 2 bases, with 13 bases between them. CDR3 in DNA: TGTGCCAGCAGCCACACTACGGGGAGCAACTATGGCTACACCTTC. It is translated as CASSHTTGSNYGYTF.

The V and J genes are TRBV9 and TRBJ2-1; the match to TRBD2 covers 7 bases. The CDR3 consists of 15 residues. In germline, CDR1 is SGDLS, CDR2 YYNGEE. Losses at the gene ends were 3 bases for V and 8 bases for J; bases not matched to a gene: 11. Here the CDR3 DNA reads TGTGCCAGCAGCGGGGGGGAGGGTTTGACCCATGAGCAGTTCTTC. This sequence encodes CASSGGEGLTHEQFF.